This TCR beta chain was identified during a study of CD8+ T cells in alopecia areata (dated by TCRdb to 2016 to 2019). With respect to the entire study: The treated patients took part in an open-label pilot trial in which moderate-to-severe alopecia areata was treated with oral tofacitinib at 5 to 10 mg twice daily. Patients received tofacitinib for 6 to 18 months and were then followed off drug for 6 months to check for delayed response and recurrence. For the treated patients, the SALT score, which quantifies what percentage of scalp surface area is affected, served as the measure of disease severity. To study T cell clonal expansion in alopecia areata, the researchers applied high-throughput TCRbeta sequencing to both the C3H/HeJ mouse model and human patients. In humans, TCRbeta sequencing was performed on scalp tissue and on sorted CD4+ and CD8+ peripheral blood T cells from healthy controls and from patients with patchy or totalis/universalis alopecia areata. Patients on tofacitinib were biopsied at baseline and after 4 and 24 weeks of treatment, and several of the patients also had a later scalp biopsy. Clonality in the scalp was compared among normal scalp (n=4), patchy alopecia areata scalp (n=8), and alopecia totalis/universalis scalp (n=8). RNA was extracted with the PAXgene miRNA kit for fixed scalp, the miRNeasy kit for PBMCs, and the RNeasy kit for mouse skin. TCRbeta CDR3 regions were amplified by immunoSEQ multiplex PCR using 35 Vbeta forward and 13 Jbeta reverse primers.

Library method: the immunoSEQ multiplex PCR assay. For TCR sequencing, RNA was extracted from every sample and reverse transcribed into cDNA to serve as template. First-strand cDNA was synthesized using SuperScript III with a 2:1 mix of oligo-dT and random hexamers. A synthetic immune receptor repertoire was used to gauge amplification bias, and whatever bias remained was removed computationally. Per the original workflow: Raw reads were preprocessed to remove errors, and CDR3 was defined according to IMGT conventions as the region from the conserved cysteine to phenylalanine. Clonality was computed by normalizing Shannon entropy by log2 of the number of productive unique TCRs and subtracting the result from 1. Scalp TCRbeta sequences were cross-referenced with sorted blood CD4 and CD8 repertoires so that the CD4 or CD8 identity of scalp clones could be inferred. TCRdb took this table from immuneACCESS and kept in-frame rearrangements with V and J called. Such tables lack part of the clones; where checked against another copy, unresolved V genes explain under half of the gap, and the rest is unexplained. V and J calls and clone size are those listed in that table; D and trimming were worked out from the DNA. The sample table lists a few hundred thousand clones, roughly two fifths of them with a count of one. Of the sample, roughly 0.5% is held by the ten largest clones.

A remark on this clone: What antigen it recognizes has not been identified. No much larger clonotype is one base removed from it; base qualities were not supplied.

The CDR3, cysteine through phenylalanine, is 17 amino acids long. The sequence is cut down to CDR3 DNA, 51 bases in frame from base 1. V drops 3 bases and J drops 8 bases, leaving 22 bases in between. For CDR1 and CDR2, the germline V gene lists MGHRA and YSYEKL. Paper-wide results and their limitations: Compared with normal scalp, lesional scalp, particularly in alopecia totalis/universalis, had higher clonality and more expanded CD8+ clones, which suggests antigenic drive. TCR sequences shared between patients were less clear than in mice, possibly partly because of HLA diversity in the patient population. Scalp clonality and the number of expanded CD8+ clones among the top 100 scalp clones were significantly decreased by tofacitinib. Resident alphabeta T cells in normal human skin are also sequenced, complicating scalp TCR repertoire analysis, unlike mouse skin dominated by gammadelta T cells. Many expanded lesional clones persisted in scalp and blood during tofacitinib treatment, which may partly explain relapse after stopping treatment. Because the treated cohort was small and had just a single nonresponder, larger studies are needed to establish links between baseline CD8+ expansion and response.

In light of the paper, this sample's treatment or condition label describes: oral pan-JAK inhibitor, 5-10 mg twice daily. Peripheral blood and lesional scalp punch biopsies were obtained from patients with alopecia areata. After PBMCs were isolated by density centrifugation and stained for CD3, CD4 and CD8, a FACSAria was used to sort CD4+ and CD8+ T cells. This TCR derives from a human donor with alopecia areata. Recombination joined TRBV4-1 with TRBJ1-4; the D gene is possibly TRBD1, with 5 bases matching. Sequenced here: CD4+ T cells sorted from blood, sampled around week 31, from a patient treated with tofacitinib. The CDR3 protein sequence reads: CASSQAWGGQGGEKLFF. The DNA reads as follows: TGCGCCAGCAGCCAGGCCTGGGGTGGGCAGGGAGGAGAAAAACTGTTTTTT.